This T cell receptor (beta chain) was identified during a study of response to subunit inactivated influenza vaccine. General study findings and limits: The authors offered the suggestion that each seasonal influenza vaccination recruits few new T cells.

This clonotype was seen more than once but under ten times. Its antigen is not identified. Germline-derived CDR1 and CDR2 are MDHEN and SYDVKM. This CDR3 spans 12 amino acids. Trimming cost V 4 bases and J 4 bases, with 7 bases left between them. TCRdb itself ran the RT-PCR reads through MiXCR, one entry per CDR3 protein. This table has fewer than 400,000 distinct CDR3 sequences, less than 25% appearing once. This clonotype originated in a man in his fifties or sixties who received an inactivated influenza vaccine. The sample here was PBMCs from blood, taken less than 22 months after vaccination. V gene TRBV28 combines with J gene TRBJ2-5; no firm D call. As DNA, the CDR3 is TGTGCCAGCAGTTCCGATTTAGAGACCCAGTACTTC. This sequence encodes CASSSDLETQYF. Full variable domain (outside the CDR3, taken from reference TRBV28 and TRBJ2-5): DVKVTQSSRYLVKRTGEKVFLECVQDMDHENMFWYRQDPGLGLRLIYFSYDVKMKEKGDIPEGYSVSREKKERFSLILESASTNQTSMYLCASSSDLETQYFGPGTRLLVL.